This is a list of T cell receptor beta chains from one sample in a study of blood T cell repertoires in COVID-19. TCRdb's table, derived via immunoSEQ multiplex PCR, lists solely in-frame clones and lacks some. Among about 120,000 clones listed, over 60% were seen once. Sequencing was done on a sample of peripheral blood. The receptors here all came from a man in his forties with active or convalescent COVID-19. The CDR3 runs from the conserved cysteine through the conserved F or W. A D gene is named only where the DNA matches it firmly. Not all rows give a size; the values are once, few, many and, for expanded clones, a class.

clone size: NA
D gene: NA
V gene: TRBV7-6
J gene: TRBJ1-1
CDR3 protein: CASSLASGQGSEAFF
CDR3 DNA: TGTGCCAGCAGCTTAGCGTCCGGGCAGGGCTCTGAAGCTTTCTTT

clone size: NA
D gene: TRBD1
V gene: TRBV6-5
J gene: TRBJ1-2
CDR3 protein: CASSSQGASGGYTF
CDR3 DNA: TGTGCCAGCAGTTCGCAGGGGGCTAGTGGGGGCTACACCTTC

clone size: NA
D gene: NA
V gene: TRBV19
J gene: TRBJ2-3
CDR3 protein: CASTGETDTQYF
CDR3 DNA: TGTGCCAGTACCGGGGAGACAGATACGCAGTATTTT

clone size: few
D gene: NA
V gene: TRBV6-5
J gene: TRBJ2-7
CDR3 protein: CASSFGPYEQYF
CDR3 DNA: TGTGCCAGCAGTTTTGGGCCTTACGAGCAGTACTTC

clone size: NA
D gene: NA
V gene: TRBV4-3
J gene: TRBJ1-2
CDR3 protein: CASSQDLGAQERWYGYTF
CDR3 DNA: TGCGCCAGCAGCCAAGATTTAGGGGCTCAGGAAAGATGGTATGGCTACACCTTC

clone size: NA
D gene: NA
V gene: TRBV7-8
J gene: TRBJ1-6
CDR3 protein: CASSLRSGNSPLHF
CDR3 DNA: TGTGCCAGCAGCTTACGGAGTGGGAATTCACCCCTCCACTTT

clone size: NA
D gene: TRBD1
V gene: TRBV3-1/TRBV3-2
J gene: TRBJ1-2
CDR3 protein: CASRTNTGDFYGYTF
CDR3 DNA: TGTGCCAGCAGAACTAATACAGGGGACTTCTATGGCTACACCTTC

clone size: few
D gene: TRBD1
V gene: TRBV19
J gene: TRBJ1-4
CDR3 protein: CASSMGQGAGEKKLFF
CDR3 DNA: TGTGCCAGTAGTATGGGACAGGGGGCCGGAGAGAAAAAACTGTTTTTT

clone size: NA
D gene: NA
V gene: TRBV28
J gene: TRBJ1-1
CDR3 protein: CASSPNSRSTEAFF
CDR3 DNA: TGTGCCAGCAGTCCTAACTCCCGGTCCACTGAAGCTTTCTTT

clone size: NA
D gene: NA
V gene: TRBV27
J gene: TRBJ1-4
CDR3 protein: CASSIRPRVKTENSTNEKLFF
CDR3 DNA: TGTGCCAGCAGCATACGGCCCCGCGTTAAAACAGAGAATTCAACTAATGAAAAACTGTTTTTT

clone size: once
D gene: NA
V gene: TRBV11-2
J gene: TRBJ1-2
CDR3 protein: CASSFGQSYGYTF
CDR3 DNA: TGTGCCAGCAGCTTTGGACAGAGCTATGGCTACACCTTC

clone size: NA
D gene: NA
V gene: TRBV25-1
J gene: TRBJ2-3
CDR3 protein: CACEENTDTQYF
CDR3 DNA: TGTGCCTGCGAGGAGAACACAGATACGCAGTATTTT

clone size: few
D gene: TRBD2
V gene: TRBV19
J gene: TRBJ2-4
CDR3 protein: CASSMKAGGLIQYF
CDR3 DNA: TGTGCCAGTAGTATGAAGGCGGGAGGGCTTATTCAGTACTTC

clone size: NA
D gene: NA
V gene: TRBV5-1
J gene: TRBJ1-2
CDR3 protein: CASSSSQARYGYTF
CDR3 DNA: TGCGCCAGCAGCTCGTCCCAAGCCCGCTATGGCTACACCTTC

clone size: NA
D gene: TRBD2
V gene: TRBV6-5
J gene: TRBJ2-7
CDR3 protein: CAGRTRTAYEQYF
CDR3 DNA: TGTGCCGGACGGACTAGAACCGCCTACGAGCAGTACTTC

clone size: NA
D gene: NA
V gene: TRBV12-3/TRBV12-4
J gene: TRBJ2-5
CDR3 protein: CASSKTVVQTQYF
CDR3 DNA: TGTGCCAGCAGCAAGACAGTCGTGCAGACCCAGTACTTC

clone size: NA
D gene: NA
V gene: TRBV6-5
J gene: TRBJ1-1
CDR3 protein: CASSYGGVRNTEAFF
CDR3 DNA: TGTGCCAGCAGTTACGGGGGGGTCCGCAACACTGAAGCTTTCTTT

clone size: NA
D gene: NA
V gene: TRBV19
J gene: TRBJ1-6
CDR3 protein: CASSTLNSPLHF
CDR3 DNA: TGTGCCAGTAGTACCCTAAATTCACCCCTCCACTTT

clone size: NA
D gene: NA
V gene: TRBV19
J gene: TRBJ2-2
CDR3 protein: CASSSRGSLATGELFF
CDR3 DNA: TGTGCCAGTAGCTCAAGGGGCAGCCTAGCGACCGGGGAGCTGTTTTTT

clone size: NA
D gene: TRBD1
V gene: TRBV6-1
J gene: TRBJ1-6
CDR3 protein: CASSEAAGGPNSPLHF
CDR3 DNA: TGTGCCAGCAGTGAAGCGGCAGGGGGCCCCAATTCACCCCTCCACTTT

clone size: NA
D gene: NA
V gene: TRBV27
J gene: TRBJ2-7
CDR3 protein: CASNEGNEQYF
CDR3 DNA: TGTGCCAGCAACGAGGGAAACGAGCAGTACTTC